This paragraph covers one TCR beta chain sequence. The data were obtained in a study of CD8 T cells in Susac syndrome. The CDR3 has 14 residues. V lost 7 bases, J lost 3 bases, and 16 bases lay in between. Germline assignment: CDR1 MNHNS and CDR2 SASEGT. With random hexamers, roughly 0.45 to 1 ug RNA was reverse transcribed. The authors amplified TCR beta CDR3 across 54 Vbeta and 13 Jbeta using immunoSEQ multiplex PCR. TCRdb re-derived calls from the immunoSEQ multiplex PCR reads in MiXCR, one entry per CDR3 protein. The data contain about 400,000 distinct CDR3 sequences, 75% to 90% of them seen just once; the ten biggest clones take up about 0.12%. The sequenced target, TCR beta, came from blood CD8+ and CD4+ T cells. The multiple sclerosis controls consisted of treatment-naive patients with relapsing-remitting disease, either stable or active.

The material sequenced was CD8+ T cells from PBMCs. The genes are TRBV6-1 and TRBJ2-7, with a tentative D call TRBD1 (6 bases). This receptor was obtained from a human donor with multiple sclerosis. The CDR3 spells CASIAGELYYEQYF. The CDR3 bases are TGTGCCAGCATTGCAGGGGAATTGTACTACGAGCAGTACTTC.